Each of the 7 T cell receptor beta chains below was sequenced from the same sample in a study of OX40 agonist ivuxolimab in advanced cancers. Generated by immunoSEQ multiplex PCR, the TCRdb table keeps only in-frame clones and is missing some. This sample has 30,000 to 40,000 clones, with 65% to 85% found just once. Sequenced material: CD4+ or CD8+ T cells sorted from blood, taken in a trial of the OX40 agonist ivuxolimab. The receptors were sampled from an adult with an advanced solid tumor such as melanoma, head and neck, liver or kidney cancer.

The genes are TRBV6-6 and TRBJ2-1; 13 nucleotides align to TRBD2. The germline CDR1 and CDR2 sequences are MNHNY and SVGAGI (reference sequence). This CDR3 has 15 residues. The J segment lost 9 bases and the V segment lost 7 bases, leaving 9 bases of the junction unmatched. The CDR3 coding sequence is TGTGCCAGCATTCTACTAGCGGGAGGGTTCGGTGAGCAGTTCTTC. It translates to CASILLAGGFGEQFF.

The table lists this clone with a few counts. The chain uses TRBV28 and TRBJ1-6, with TRBD1 identical over 7 bases. CDR1 MDHEN and CDR2 SYDVKM come from the germline V gene. With V trimmed by 1 base and J by 7 bases, 22 bases remained unmatched. The CDR3 is made up of 21 amino acids. In DNA, the CDR3 is TGTGCCAGCAGTTTATTAGGAGGGGGACAGACTGCACGGGATAGGAATTCACCCCTCCACTTT. It encodes CASSLLGGGQTARDRNSPLHF.

The gene calls are TRBV9 and TRBJ2-5; D perhaps matches TRBD1 (6 bases). This CDR3 has 13 amino acids. The ends were cut back, 5 bases at V and 5 bases at J, with 13 bases in the middle. From germline, CDR1 is SGDLS and CDR2 YYNGEE. The CDR3 reads CASSYRAAETQYF. CDR3 nucleotides: TGTGCCAGCAGTTACAGGGCAGCGGAGACCCAGTACTTC. The full variable domain, completed using reference TRBV9 and TRBJ2-5, is DSGVTQTPKHLITATGQRVTLRCSPRSGDLSVYWYQQSLDQGLQFLIQYYNGEERAKGNILERFSAQQFPDLHSELNLSSLELGDSALYFCASSYRAAETQYFGPGTRLLVL.

With respect to this clone: Within the sample, other DNA sequences also encode this same CDR3. The chain recombines TRBV7-9 with TRBJ1-3; D call uncertain. The CDR3 runs to 13 residues. Germline V gene data show CDR1 as SEHNR and CDR2 as FQNEAQ (reference sequence). V was shortened by 1 base and J by 4 bases, with 5 bases between the two germline ends. In DNA form, the CDR3 reads TGTGCCAGCAGCTTAGGGTCGGGAAACACCATATATTTT. Translated: CASSLGSGNTIYF.

The gene calls are TRBV5-1 and TRBJ1-4; 8 bases match TRBD1. The J segment lost 0 bases and the V segment lost 4 bases, leaving 5 bases of the junction unmatched. There are 16 residues in the CDR3. CDR1 SGHRS and CDR2 YFSETQ come from the germline V gene. The CDR3 nucleotides read TGCGCCAGCAGCCGGACGGACAGGGCAACTAATGAAAAACTGTTTTTT. This gives the protein CASSRTDRATNEKLFF. The full variable domain, in which reference TRBV5-1 and TRBJ1-4 provide the parts outside the CDR3, is KAGVTQTPRYLIKTRGQQVTLSCSPISGHRSVSWYQQTPGQGLQFLFEYFSETQRNKGNFPGRFSGRQFSNSRSEMNVSTLELGDSALYLCASSRTDRATNEKLFFGSGTQLSVL.

V and J are TRBV6-5 and TRBJ2-3; the D is unclear. The V gene's germline CDR1 is MNHEY and CDR2 SVGAGI. The V end lost 6 bases, the J end lost 10 bases, and 17 bases lay between the germline ends. The CDR3 covers 13 residues. This chain's CDR3 is CASSSPLSIAQYF. The CDR3 DNA sequence: TGTGCCAGCAGCTCTCCCCTAAGTATTGCGCAGTATTTT.

V usage is TRBV30 and J usage is TRBJ1-5; D might be TRBD1 (6 bases). The CDR3 is made up of 13 amino acids. CDR1 and CDR2 from the germline V gene are GTSNPN and SVGIG (reference sequence). Trimming took off 0 bases at V and 13 bases at J, with 16 bases between the two ends. As DNA, the CDR3 is TGTGCCTGGAGTGTTTGGAAGGGGGGGCCACAGCATTTT. It translates to CAWSVWKGGPQHF.